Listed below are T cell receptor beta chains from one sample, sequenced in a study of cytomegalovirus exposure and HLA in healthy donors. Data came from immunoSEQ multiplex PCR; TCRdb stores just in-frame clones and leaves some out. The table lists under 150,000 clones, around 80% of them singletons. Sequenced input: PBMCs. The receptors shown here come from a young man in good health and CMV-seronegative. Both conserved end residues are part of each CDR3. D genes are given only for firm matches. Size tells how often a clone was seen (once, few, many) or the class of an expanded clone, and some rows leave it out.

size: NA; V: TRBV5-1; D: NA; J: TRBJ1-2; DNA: TGCGCCAGCAGCTTAGACAGTACCTATGGCTACACCTTC; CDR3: CASSLDSTYGYTF
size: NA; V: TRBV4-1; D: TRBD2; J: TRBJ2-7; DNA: TGCGCCAGCAGTCACAGCGGGGGTAGCTCCTACGAGCAGTACTTC; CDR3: CASSHSGGSSYEQYF
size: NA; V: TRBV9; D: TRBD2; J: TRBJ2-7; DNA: TGTGCCAGCAGTTCCGGGACTAGCGGCCTCTACGAGCAGTACTTC; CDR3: CASSSGTSGLYEQYF
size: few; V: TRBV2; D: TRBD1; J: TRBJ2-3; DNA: TGTGCCAGTCATGGGACAGGGGTCACGTCGGGCACAGATACGCAGTATTTT; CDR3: CASHGTGVTSGTDTQYF
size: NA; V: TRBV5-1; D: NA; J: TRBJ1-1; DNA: TGCGCCAGCAGCTTGGCCAGAGCGGCGAACACTGAAGCTTTCTTT; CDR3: CASSLARAANTEAFF
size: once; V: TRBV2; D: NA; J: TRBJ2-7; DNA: TGTGCCAGCAGTGCCCCCTACCTGGAGCAGTACTTC; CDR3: CASSAPYLEQYF
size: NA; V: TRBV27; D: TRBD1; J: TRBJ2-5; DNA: TGTGCCAGCAGGCTAGGACAGGACACTTGGGAGACCCAGTACTTC; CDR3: CASRLGQDTWETQYF
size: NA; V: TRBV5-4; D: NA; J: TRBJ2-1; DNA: TGTGCCAGCAGCTTGAAAGGCCTAGCGGAGCAGTTCTTC; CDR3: CASSLKGLAEQFF
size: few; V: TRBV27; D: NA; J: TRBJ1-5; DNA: TGTGCCAGCAGTCACCCGGGTACCCCGACCCAGAATTTT; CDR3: CASSHPGTPTQNF
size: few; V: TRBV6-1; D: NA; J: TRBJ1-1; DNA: TGTGCCAGCAGTGAACATACAGGATTGAACACTGAAGCTTTCTTT; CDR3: CASSEHTGLNTEAFF
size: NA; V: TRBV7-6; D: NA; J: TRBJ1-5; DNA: TGTGCCAGCAGCGCCGGAACTAATCAGCCCCAGAATTTT; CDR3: CASSAGTNQPQNF
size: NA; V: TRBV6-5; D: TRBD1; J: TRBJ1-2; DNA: TGTGCCAGCATCGGGACAGGCTATGGCTACACCTTC; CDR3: CASIGTGYGYTF
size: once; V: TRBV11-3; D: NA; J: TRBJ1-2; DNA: TGTGCCAGCAGCTCCGACGGGTATGGCTACACCTTC; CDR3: CASSSDGYGYTF
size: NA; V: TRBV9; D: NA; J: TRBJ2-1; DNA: TGTGCCAGCAGCGTAGTCGCGTCGAGCTCCTACAATGAGCAGTTCTTC; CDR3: CASSVVASSSYNEQFF
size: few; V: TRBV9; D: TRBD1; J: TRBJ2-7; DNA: TGTGCCAGCAGTTCGGGGGCCGGGACAGGGTACGCCGAGCAGTACTTC; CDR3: CASSSGAGTGYAEQYF
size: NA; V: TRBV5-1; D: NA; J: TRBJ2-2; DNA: TGCGCCAGCAGCGTCGGGGGTGTGAACACCGGGGAGCTGTTTTTT; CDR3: CASSVGGVNTGELFF
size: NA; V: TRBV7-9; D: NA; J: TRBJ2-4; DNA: TGTGCCAGCAGCTTAGAAGCCTCTAGGGGAAACATTCAGTACTTC; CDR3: CASSLEASRGNIQYF
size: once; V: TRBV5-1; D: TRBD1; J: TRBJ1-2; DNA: TGCGCCAGCAGCTTGGCCTTCGCGGACAGGGACTATGGCTACACCTTC; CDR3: CASSLAFADRDYGYTF
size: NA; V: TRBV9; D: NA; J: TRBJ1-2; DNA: TGTGCCAGCAGCGTAGCGGGCAAAAGGGGGTATGGCTACACCTTC; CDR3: CASSVAGKRGYGYTF
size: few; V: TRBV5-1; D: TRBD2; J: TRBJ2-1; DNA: TGCGCCAGCAGATCGGCTAGCGGGAGTAAGAATGAGCAGTTCTTC; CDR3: CASRSASGSKNEQFF
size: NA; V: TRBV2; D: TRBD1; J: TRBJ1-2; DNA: TGTGCCAGCAGTGCCGGGACAGGGGAGGGGGGCTACACCTTC; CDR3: CASSAGTGEGGYTF
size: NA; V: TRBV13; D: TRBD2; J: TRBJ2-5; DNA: TGTGCCAGCAGCTTAGCGGGGGGGCAAGAGACCCAGTACTTC; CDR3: CASSLAGGQETQYF
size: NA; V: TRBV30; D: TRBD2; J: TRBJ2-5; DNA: TGTGCCTGGAGTAGGACTAGCGTAATCTACGGGCAGTACTTC; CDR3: CAWSRTSVIYGQYF
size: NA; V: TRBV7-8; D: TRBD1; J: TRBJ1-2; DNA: TGTGCCAGCAGCCCCCAGGGGGGTGATTATGGCTACACCTTC; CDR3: CASSPQGGDYGYTF
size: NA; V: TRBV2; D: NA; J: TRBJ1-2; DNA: TGTGCCAGCAGGAGACAGACGTACTATGGCTACACCTTC; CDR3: CASRRQTYYGYTF
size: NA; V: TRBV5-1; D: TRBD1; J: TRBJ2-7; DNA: TGCGCCAGCAGCTCCACCGGGACAGCCTACGAGCAGTACTTC; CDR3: CASSSTGTAYEQYF
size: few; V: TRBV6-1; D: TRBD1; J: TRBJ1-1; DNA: TGTGCCAGCAGCTGGGACAGGGAAGGTGAAGCTTTCTTT; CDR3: CASSWDREGEAFF
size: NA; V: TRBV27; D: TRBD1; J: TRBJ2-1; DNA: TGTGCCAGCAGCCGAGGACAGGGCTCCTACAATGAGCAGTTCTTC; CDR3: CASSRGQGSYNEQFF
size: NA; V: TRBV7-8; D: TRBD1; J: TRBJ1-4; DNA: TGTGCCAGCAGCTTAGAGGGGGCTATGGGTGAAAAACTGTTTTTT; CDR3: CASSLEGAMGEKLFF
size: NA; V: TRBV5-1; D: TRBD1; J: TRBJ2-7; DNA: TGCGCCAGCAGCTTGAGGACAGGTCCGGGAGAGCAGTACTTC; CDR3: CASSLRTGPGEQYF
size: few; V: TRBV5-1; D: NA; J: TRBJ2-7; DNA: TGCGCCAGCAGCTTGGAGGCAGGGGTCCCGTACTTC; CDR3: CASSLEAGVPYF